Listed here is a single TCR beta chain. Its antigen is unknown. The sample originates from a study of T cell responses to AZD1222 COVID-19 vaccine. Study-wide results and caveats: Breadth and depth of Spike-specific TCRs rose after two AZD1222 doses. Targets within unmutated variant regions were reportedly found for nearly half of spike-specific TCRs.

The CDR3 loop spans 15 amino acids. With 6 bases clipped from V and 3 bases from J, the junction kept 10 bases outside the gene matches. Looked up from germline, CDR1 is MNHEY and CDR2 is SVGEGT. Sequencing was performed with immunoSEQ multiplex PCR; in TCRdb, only in-frame clones are kept and a portion is missing. This sample has 150,000 to 180,000 clones, with roughly 90% found just once. This chain joins TRBV6-2 or TRBV6-3 and TRBJ1-1; 7 bases are a match to TRBD1. The receptor comes from an adult in good health. This sample comprised peripheral blood, obtained on day 0 of MenACWY control vaccination. The CDR3 DNA reads as TGTGCCAGCAGCAGCCTTCAGGGGGGAGACACTGAAGCTTTCTTT. Residues: CASSSLQGGDTEAFF.